One sample yielded the 31 T cell receptor beta chains listed below, sequenced in a study of naive and memory T cell subsets. Both TRBC1 and TRBC2 were covered by a beta constant-region primer of two equimolar oligonucleotides. Ligated cDNA was amplified by four rounds of PCR with nested alpha and beta constant-region primers and SP2. TCRdb reanalysed the UMI-ligation and nested PCR reads using MiXCR and keeps one entry per CDR3 protein. The sample holds 95,000 to 150,000 distinct CDR3 sequences, 36% seen once. The sequencing input was central memory CD4+ T cells from blood. The source of these receptors is a human donor in good health.

This clonotype was observed at least ten times. The chain joins TRBV5-1 to TRBJ2-1; TRBD2 matches at 9 bases. Germline CDR1 reads SGHRS; CDR2 reads YFSETQ. The CDR3 spans 16 residues. J gave up 1 base and V 5 bases, and 7 bases lay outside the gene matches. The CDR3 reads CASSPGLAQSYNEQFF. In nucleotides, the CDR3 is TGCGCCAGCAGTCCAGGACTAGCGCAATCCTACAATGAGCAGTTCTTC.

This clonotype was seen a handful of times. CDR3: CASSVTGGKGTEAFF. Written as DNA, the CDR3 is TGTGCCAGCAGCGTGACAGGGGGAAAGGGCACTGAAGCTTTCTTT. V usage is TRBV9 and J usage is TRBJ1-1; 9 bases match TRBD1. From germline, CDR1 is SGDLS and CDR2 YYNGEE. J was trimmed by 4 bases and V by 2 bases; bases with no gene match: 6. This CDR3 has 15 residues.

In its sample, this clonotype was seen once. CDR3 nucleotides: TGCGCCAGCAGCGCCCCGACAGGGGGTGAGTTTTTTAGCACAGATACGCAGTATTTT. Amino acids: CASSAPTGGEFFSTDTQYF. The J gene is TRBJ2-3, the V gene TRBV5-1; 9 bases fit TRBD1. Germline-derived CDR1 and CDR2 are SGHRS and YFSETQ. The CDR3 totals 19 residues. J lost 0 bases, V lost 4 bases, and 15 bases had no gene match.

This clonotype has more than one count but fewer than ten. The rearrangement uses TRBV27 and TRBJ2-4, with D perhaps assigned TRBD1 or TRBD2 (5 bases each). Per germline, CDR1 MNHEY and CDR2 SMNVEV (reference sequence). The CDR3 is made up of 15 amino acids. With 1 base removed from V and 5 bases from J, the gap between germline ends came to 12 bases. The CDR3 loop reads CASSLLGDRENIQYF. CDR3 bases: TGTGCCAGCAGTTTATTAGGGGACCGAGAAAACATTCAGTACTTC.

Concerning this clonotype itself: The junction departs from the called germline gene at one end, perhaps through a read error. The chain uses TRBV25-1 and TRBJ2-1; the match to TRBD1 covers 8 bases. Per the germline V gene, CDR1 is MGHDK and CDR2 is SYGVNS. The CDR3 extends over 14 amino acids. The chain's CDR3 is CASQGQVLSNDQFF. CDR3 in DNA: TGTGCCAGCCAGGGACAGGTCTTGTCCAATGATCAGTTCTTC.

The chain carries TRBV28 and TRBJ2-3; no reliable D call. The ends were cut back, 5 bases at V and 3 bases at J, with 6 bases in the middle. Germline V gives CDR1 MDHEN, CDR2 SYDVKM. The length of the CDR3 is 12 residues. The CDR3 region is CASSPWTDTQYF. As DNA, the CDR3 is TGTGCCAGCAGTCCCTGGACAGATACGCAGTATTTT.

This clonotype was recorded at least ten times. V usage is TRBV5-1 and J usage is TRBJ2-3, with D possibly matching TRBD2 (6 bases). V lost 0 bases and J 3 bases, leaving 8 bases between the germline ends. CDR3 length: 14 amino acids. Germline V gene data show CDR1 as SGHRS and CDR2 as YFSETQ. The chain's CDR3 is CASSLDSGTDTQYF. The CDR3 bases are TGCGCCAGCAGCTTGGATAGCGGAACAGATACGCAGTATTTT.

V usage is TRBV28 and J usage is TRBJ2-3; 8 bases map to TRBD2. The CDR3 has 15 residues. Trimming cost V 1 base and J 7 bases; bases outside gene matches: 7. Germline values: CDR1 MDHEN, CDR2 SYDVKM. The CDR3: CASSLFTSGSNTQYF. The DNA of the CDR3 is TGTGCCAGCAGTTTATTTACTAGCGGAAGCAATACGCAGTATTTT. Full variable domain (remainder filled in from reference TRBV28 and TRBJ2-3): DVKVTQSSRYLVKRTGEKVFLECVQDMDHENMFWYRQDPGLGLRLIYFSYDVKMKEKGDIPEGYSVSREKKERFSLILESASTNQTSMYLCASSLFTSGSNTQYFGPGTRLTVL.

V usage is TRBV6-2 or TRBV6-3 and J usage is TRBJ1-5, with D unclear. Germline lookup yields CDR1 MNHEY and CDR2 SVGEGT. This CDR3 region has 13 residues. The V end lost 6 bases, the J end lost 6 bases, and 12 bases lay between the germline ends. The CDR3 coding sequence is TGTGCCAGCAGGGGGAACGCGGGTCAGCCCCAGCATTTT. Translated, it gives CASRGNAGQPQHF.

This chain's CDR3 is CATSDRGPGLAGTDTQYF. CDR3 coding DNA: TGTGCCACCAGTGATCGAGGCCCGGGACTAGCGGGCACAGATACGCAGTATTTT. The chain combines TRBV24-1 with TRBJ2-3, with 11 nucleotides matching TRBD2. The CDR3 sequence is 18 residues long. J was trimmed by 1 base and V by 3 bases; bases with no gene match: 8. The V gene's germline CDR1 is KGHDR and CDR2 SFDVKD.

The chain couples TRBV12-3 or TRBV12-4 to TRBJ2-5; D may be TRBD2 (5 bases). CDR3 length: 15 residues. V dropped 6 bases and J dropped 5 bases, with 19 bases sitting between them. The CDR3 nucleotides are TGTGCCAGCAGCTTACGCCTAGAGGGCGCGGAGACCCAGTACTTC. Translating it yields CASSLRLEGAETQYF.

This sequence joins TRBV6-2 or TRBV6-3 and TRBJ1-5, with no clear D. Looked up from germline, CDR1 is MNHEY and CDR2 is SVGEGT. The CDR3 is 16 amino acids. Trimming took off 6 bases at V and 6 bases at J, with 21 bases between the two ends. In nucleotides, the CDR3 is TGTGCCAGCAGCCAACAGCCGATCGCCGTGGGTCAGCCCCAGCATTTT. As protein: CASSQQPIAVGQPQHF.

This clonotype was counted many times. This chain links TRBV28 with TRBJ2-1; 9 nucleotides agree with TRBD2. Germline V gene lookup returns CDR1 MDHEN and CDR2 SYDVKM. The CDR3 length is 12 residues. Trimming took 4 bases from V and 9 from J; bases not matched to a gene: 1. The CDR3 loop reads CASSWTSVEQFF. The CDR3 DNA reads as TGTGCCAGCAGTTGGACTAGCGTTGAGCAGTTCTTC.

The chain links TRBV4-2 to TRBJ2-3; maybe TRBD2 (5 bases). Germline CDR1 is LGHNA and CDR2 is YNFKEQ. The CDR3 is 15 amino acids. With 0 bases removed from V and 1 base from J, the gap between germline ends came to 8 bases. The CDR3 region has the DNA TGTGCCAGCAGCCAAGATGGAGCGGGCACAGATACGCAGTATTTT. It encodes CASSQDGAGTDTQYF.

This clonotype was detected a few times. The junction differs from germline at one of its ends, possibly a read error. The rearrangement links TRBV4-1 to TRBJ2-7, with no clear D. The CDR3 runs to 12 residues. Germline CDR1 MGHRA, CDR2 YSYEKL. Here the CDR3 DNA reads TGCGCCAGCAGCAAAGACATCGGGGAGCAGTACTTC. This translates into CASSKDIGEQYF.

The J gene is TRBJ2-7, the V gene TRBV5-1, with D possibly matching TRBD1 (5 bases). Between the trimmed V and J ends, which lost 2 bases and 0 bases, there was a span of 9 bases. There are 14 residues in the CDR3. From germline, CDR1 is SGHRS and CDR2 YFSETQ. The CDR3 DNA sequence: TGCGCCAGCAGCTTTTCGACAGTCTCCTACGAGCAGTACTTC. This codes for CASSFSTVSYEQYF.

The chain is built from TRBV7-9 and TRBJ2-2; 9 nucleotides align to TRBD1. Germline loops: CDR1 SEHNR, CDR2 FQNEAQ (reference sequence). Trimming at V came to 6 bases and at J to 6 bases, leaving 11 bases not matched to a gene. This CDR3 has 16 amino acids. CDR3 protein: CASRRPGTGISGELFF. The CDR3 DNA is TGTGCCAGCAGACGGCCCGGGACAGGGATATCCGGGGAGCTGTTTTTT.

With respect to this clonotype: Possible read error: a much larger clone is one base away. V is TRBV7-8 and J is TRBJ1-1; D is possibly TRBD1 (6 bases). Germline loops: CDR1 SGHVS, CDR2 FQNEAQ. The CDR3 loop spans 14 amino acids. The CDR3 spells CASSLKGQRISIAF. CDR3 coding DNA: TGTGCCAGCAGCTTAAAAGGACAGCGGATTAGTATTGCCTTT.

The chain carries TRBV5-1 and TRBJ1-1; D gene ambiguous. The CDR3 sequence is 14 residues long. V was cut by 1 base and J by 4 bases, with 11 bases left in between. Germline values: CDR1 SGHRS, CDR2 YFSETQ. The CDR3 here is CASSLSFSGTEAFF. DNA of the CDR3: TGCGCCAGCAGCTTGAGCTTCTCGGGCACTGAAGCTTTCTTT.

This chain connects TRBV6-5 to TRBJ2-2, with 7 bases aligning to TRBD1. The trim removed 5 bases at V and 7 bases at J, leaving 4 bases unmatched. This CDR3 is built from 13 residues. Germline V gene sequence: CDR1 MNHEY, CDR2 SVGAGI. The CDR3 reads CASSPRTGGELFF. DNA of the CDR3: TGTGCCAGCAGTCCTAGGACAGGCGGGGAGCTGTTTTTT.

This clonotype was found a few times. The chain employs TRBV6-6 and TRBJ2-2; 11 bases agree with TRBD2. Germline V gene data show CDR1 as MNHNY and CDR2 as SVGAGI (reference sequence). The CDR3 spans 17 residues. The V gene end was trimmed by 11 bases and the J gene end by 0 bases; junction bases not matched to a gene: 11. CDR3 protein: CAVKKTSGMANTGELFF. CDR3 in DNA: TGTGCCGTTAAAAAGACTAGCGGGATGGCGAACACCGGGGAGCTGTTTTTT.

The chain is built from TRBV7-6 and TRBJ2-7; D may correspond to TRBD1 or TRBD2 (6 bases each). Per germline, CDR1 SGHVS and CDR2 FNYEAQ. This CDR3 spans 14 amino acids. The V end lost 7 bases, the J end lost 1 base, and 14 bases lay between the germline ends. The CDR3 DNA reads TGTGCCAGCACCGAAAGAGGGGGGTCCTACGAGCAGTACTTC. As protein: CASTERGGSYEQYF. Full variable domain (outside the CDR3, taken from reference TRBV7-6 and TRBJ2-7): GAGVSQSPRYKVTKRGQDVALRCDPISGHVSLYWYRQALGQGPEFLTYFNYEAQQDKSGLPNDRFSAERPEGSISTLTIQRTEQRDSAMYRCASTERGGSYEQYFGPGTRLTVT.

This clonotype was counted a few times. The gene calls are TRBV15 and TRBJ2-7, with TRBD1 identical over 9 bases. The length of the CDR3 is 16 residues. Losses at the gene ends were 1 base for V and 4 bases for J; bases not matched to a gene: 8. Per germline, CDR1 LNHNV and CDR2 YYDKDF (reference sequence). The CDR3 DNA reads as TGTGCCACCAGCAGAGTACTCGGGACAGGGTCGTACGAGCAGTACTTC. Translating gives CATSRVLGTGSYEQYF.

This clonotype appeared a few times. The chain uses TRBV12-3 or TRBV12-4 and TRBJ2-6; D is uncertain. The germline V and J ends were trimmed by 3 bases and 1 base, with 4 bases remaining between them. The CDR3 has 14 residues. CDR3 coding DNA: TGTGCCAGCAGTTTCAGGTCTGGGGCCAACGTCCTGACTTTC. Amino acids: CASSFRSGANVLTF.

The CDR3 bases are TGTGCCAGCAGCGCTAGCGGGGACACAGATACGCAGTATTTT. Amino acids: CASSASGDTDTQYF. The chain links TRBV28 to TRBJ2-3, with 9 positions matching TRBD2. V gave up 6 bases and J gave up 2 bases; unmatched junction bases: 3. This CDR3 has 14 amino acids. Germline CDR1 MDHEN, CDR2 SYDVKM.

The chain employs TRBV6-2 or TRBV6-3 and TRBJ2-1; 10 bases match TRBD2. Germline V gene data show CDR1 as MNHEY and CDR2 as SVGEGT. The CDR3 consists of 17 residues. The V gene end was trimmed by 11 bases and the J gene end by 0 bases; junction bases not matched to a gene: 13. CDR3: CASKGGLAKSSYNEQFF. CDR3 sequence (DNA): TGTGCCTCTAAGGGGGGACTAGCGAAGAGCTCCTACAATGAGCAGTTCTTC.

In its sample, this clonotype was seen a few times. This chain uses TRBV20-1 with TRBJ2-3; tentative D call: TRBD2 (6 bases). From germline, CDR1 is DFQATT and CDR2 SNEGSKA (reference sequence). The V and J ends lost 0 bases and 2 bases respectively, with 12 bases between them. This CDR3 is built from 15 residues. CDR3 bases: TGCAGTGCTAGAGATCGTGGAGGGATCACAGATACGCAGTATTTT. It is translated as CSARDRGGITDTQYF.

This clonotype was counted a few times. The chain uses TRBV28 and TRBJ1-6; D is unclear. Trimming removed 6 bases at V and 0 bases at J, with 6 bases between. The CDR3 extends over 14 amino acids. Per the germline V gene, CDR1 is MDHEN and CDR2 is SYDVKM. The CDR3: CASRDSSYNSPLHF. The CDR3 DNA reads as TGTGCCAGCAGAGATAGCTCCTATAATTCACCCCTCCACTTT.

The chain carries TRBV9 and TRBJ2-1, with 9 bases identical to TRBD1. V lost 1 base and J lost 8; bases outside the gene matches: 10. Germline values: CDR1 SGDLS, CDR2 YYNGEE. The CDR3 sequence is 16 residues long. DNA for the CDR3: TGTGCCAGCAGCGTAACGGCGGGACAGGGTACGCATGAGCAGTTCTTC. Translating it yields CASSVTAGQGTHEQFF.

The V call is TRBV6-6, the J call TRBJ2-1, with D possibly matching TRBD1 (6 bases). The V gene's germline CDR1 is MNHNY and CDR2 SVGAGI (reference sequence). CDR3 length equals 16 residues. Trimming took 7 bases from V and 0 from J, leaving 16 bases between them. CDR3 coding DNA: TGTGCCAGCATTAAGGGGGAATTCAACTCCTACAATGAGCAGTTCTTC. Translated, it gives CASIKGEFNSYNEQFF.

V gene TRBV6-6 combines with J gene TRBJ2-6; D is possibly TRBD2 (5 bases). In germline, CDR1 is MNHNY, CDR2 SVGAGI (reference sequence). The CDR3 consists of 16 residues. Trimming pared 7 bases from V and 3 bases from J, leaving 16 bases between. The CDR3 DNA reads as TGTGCCAGCAACCTTATGCGGGCTGGTGGGGCCAACGTCCTGACTTTC. Its translation: CASNLMRAGGANVLTF.